Listed here are 6 T cell receptor beta chains from one sample, sequenced in a study of blood T cell repertoires in COVID-19. Only in-frame clones appear in the TCRdb table, and some are missing; sequencing was by immunoSEQ multiplex PCR. The data hold approximately 110,000 clones, with approximately 69% observed a single time. Material: peripheral blood. The receptors derive from an elderly man with acute or convalescent COVID-19.

This chain uses TRBV6-9 with TRBJ1-6; D is uncertain. Trimming shortened V by 2 bases and J by 3 bases, and 11 bases separated the two germline ends. CDR3 length equals 16 residues. The germline V gene has CDR1 MNHGY and CDR2 SVAAGI. CDR3 coding DNA: TGTGCCAGCAGTTATCTAGGTATACACTATAATTCACCCCTCCACTTT. This gives the protein CASSYLGIHYNSPLHF.

The chain joins TRBV6-4 to TRBJ2-1, with 8 bases lining up with TRBD2. V dropped 3 bases and J dropped 10; count of bases not matched to a gene: 2. There are 12 residues in the CDR3. CDR1 MRHNA and CDR2 SNTAGT come from the germline V gene. CDR3 coding DNA: TGTGCCAGCAGTGATGTAGCGGGAGAGCAGTTCTTC. Translation gives CASSDVAGEQFF.

The chain carries TRBV7-2 and TRBJ2-1; 10 nucleotides line up with TRBD2. V was pared by 5 bases and J by 1 base, with 5 bases of the junction left unmatched. The germline V gene encodes CDR1 SGHTA and CDR2 FQGNSA. The CDR3 length is 16 residues. CDR3 residues: CASSLASGSSYNEQFF. The CDR3 nucleotides read TGTGCCAGCAGCCTTGCTAGCGGGAGTTCCTACAATGAGCAGTTCTTC.

This clone was counted only a few times. This rearrangement joins TRBV25-1 to TRBJ2-7, with 8 nucleotides matching TRBD2. The CDR3 is made up of 13 amino acids. The junction had 7 bases not matched to a gene; V was cut back by 8 bases and J by 4 bases. CDR1 is MGHDK, CDR2 SYGVNS, per germline. The CDR3 is CASSPRGGYEQYF. Here the CDR3 DNA reads TGTGCCAGCTCACCTCGGGGGGGTTACGAGCAGTACTTC.

The V call is TRBV29-1, the J call TRBJ2-1; 8 nucleotides agree with TRBD1. This CDR3 has 12 amino acids. Trimming at V came to 7 bases and at J to 3 bases, leaving 2 bases not matched to a gene. Per the germline V gene, CDR1 is SQVTM and CDR2 is ANQGSEA. The CDR3 sequence: CSAGTGYNEQFF. CDR3 bases: TGCAGCGCCGGGACAGGCTACAATGAGCAGTTCTTC.

Only a few counts were recorded for this clone. V usage is TRBV7-2 and J usage is TRBJ2-2; 10 bases fit TRBD2. This CDR3 has 15 amino acids. Germline assignment: CDR1 SGHTA and CDR2 FQGNSA. V shed 4 bases, J shed 7 bases, and the junction held 6 bases outside the gene matches. CDR3 nucleotide sequence: TGTGCCAGCAGCTCTAGCGGGAGTATCATCGGGGAGCTGTTTTTT. Translated, it gives CASSSSGSIIGELFF.